These 31 T cell receptor beta chains were all obtained from the same sample, sequenced in a study of cytomegalovirus exposure and HLA in healthy donors. The PCR employed 60 Vbeta primers together with 13 Jbeta primers. Profiling relied on immunoSEQ multiplex PCR, and the TCRdb table lists in-frame clones only, not all of them. The profile shows approximately 59,000 clones, less than 70% of them singletons. The specimen sequenced was PBMCs. The origin of the receptors is a man under 40 in good health and CMV-seronegative.

This clone was picked up a small number of times. The chain joins TRBV29-1 to TRBJ1-1; a possible D gene is TRBD1 (6 bases). Germline CDR1 is SQVTM and CDR2 is ANQGSEA. CDR3 length: 13 amino acids. Trimming took off 6 bases at V and 1 base at J, with 12 bases between the two ends. Written as DNA, the CDR3 is TGCAGCGTCACAGGGTCCCAGAACACTGAAGCTTTCTTT. Amino acids: CSVTGSQNTEAFF.

This rearrangement joins TRBV12-5 to TRBJ1-5; the match to TRBD1 covers 10 bases. Per the germline V gene, CDR1 is LGHNT and CDR2 is FRNRAP. Trimming cost V 7 bases and J 3 bases; bases outside gene matches: 9. The CDR3 is 16 residues long. CDR3 region: CASAARTGGNNQPQHF. The CDR3 region has the DNA TGTGCTAGTGCCGCTAGGACAGGGGGAAACAATCAGCCCCAGCATTTT.

The chain has TRBV7-9 and TRBJ2-7; 8 bases match TRBD1. The junction had 12 bases not matched to a gene; V was cut back by 1 base and J by 1 base. From germline, CDR1 is SEHNR and CDR2 FQNEAQ (reference sequence). The CDR3 is made up of 18 amino acids. The CDR3 DNA reads as TGTGCCAGCAGCTTAGGAGATCCAGGACAGGGCCTTTCCTACGAGCAGTACTTC. Translated, it gives CASSLGDPGQGLSYEQYF.

The chain combines TRBV6-6 with TRBJ2-5; D perhaps matches TRBD2 (5 bases). Trimming shortened V by 6 bases and J by 2 bases, and 16 bases separated the two germline ends. The CDR3 is 15 residues long. Germline assignment: CDR1 MNHNY and CDR2 SVGAGI (reference sequence). The CDR3: CASSRPDSGQETQYF. The CDR3, as DNA: TGTGCCAGCAGCCGACCCGACTCGGGGCAAGAGACCCAGTACTTC.

The CDR3 nucleotides read TGTGCCACCAGCAGAGTGAACAGGGCCAACGAGCAGTACTTC. As protein: CATSRVNRANEQYF. The rearrangement joins TRBV15 to TRBJ2-7; perhaps TRBD1 as D (6 bases). V gave up 1 base and J gave up 5 bases, with 12 bases separating them. CDR1 LNHNV and CDR2 YYDKDF come from the germline V gene (reference sequence). The CDR3 is made up of 14 amino acids.

This clone came up a few times. The V gene is TRBV15, the J gene TRBJ1-4; D call uncertain. Germline V gene sequence: CDR1 LNHNV, CDR2 YYDKDF (reference sequence). The CDR3 is 13 amino acids. V shed 2 bases and J shed 5 bases, with 6 bases lying between them. CDR3 amino acids: CATSRKLNEKLFF. In DNA, the CDR3 is TGTGCCACCAGCAGAAAGCTGAATGAAAAACTGTTTTTT.

The V call is TRBV7-2, the J call TRBJ2-2; no clear D gene. In germline, CDR1 is SGHTA, CDR2 FQGNSA. With 1 base removed from V and 2 bases from J, the gap between germline ends came to 8 bases. This CDR3 spans 15 amino acids. As DNA, the CDR3 is TGTGCCAGCAGCTTAGTGGCATCTAACACCGGGGAGCTGTTTTTT. It is translated as CASSLVASNTGELFF.

The rearrangement links TRBV1 to TRBJ1-1; no check of the table's D call, TRBD1, against the DNA was made. TRBV1 is a documented pseudogene. CDR3 length: 14 residues. The CDR3 reads CTSSQVLLGPEAFF. The CDR3 region has the DNA TGCACCAGCAGCCAAGTCCTACTGGGGCCTGAAGCTTTCTTT.

This chain joins TRBV7-9 and TRBJ2-3; no reliable D call. This CDR3 is 12 amino acids long. V lost 5 bases and J lost 2, with 5 bases in between. CDR1 is SEHNR, CDR2 FQNEAQ, per germline (reference sequence). The DNA of the CDR3 is TGTGCCAGCAGCCCAAACACAGATACGCAGTATTTT. This gives the protein CASSPNTDTQYF.

The gene calls are TRBV12-5 and TRBJ2-2; D is perhaps TRBD2 (6 bases). The CDR3 contains 13 residues. V lost 6 bases to trimming and J lost 6 bases, with 11 bases between them. Germline CDR1 reads LGHNT; CDR2 reads FRNRAP. CDR3 nucleotide sequence: TGTGCTAGTGGGGATAGCGGTCCCGGGGAGCTGTTTTTT. This translates into CASGDSGPGELFF.

V is TRBV2 and J is TRBJ2-2, with 11 nucleotides matching TRBD2. The CDR3 loop spans 15 amino acids. CDR1 is SNHLY and CDR2 is FYNNEI in the germline V gene. V lost 6 bases and J lost 5; bases outside the gene matches: 5. CDR3 coding DNA: TGTGCCAGCAGCCAGCGACTAGCGGGGACCGGGGAGCTGTTTTTT. Its protein is CASSQRLAGTGELFF.

The V and J genes are TRBV5-1 and TRBJ1-2; TRBD1 is a possible D gene (6 bases). The V end lost 1 base, the J end lost 8 bases, and 15 bases lay between the germline ends. Germline V gene lookup returns CDR1 SGHRS and CDR2 YFSETQ. The CDR3 spans 14 residues. The DNA for the CDR3 is TGCGCCAGCAGCTTGAGTGGTCAGGGGCCAGGCTACACCTTC. It translates to CASSLSGQGPGYTF.

J is TRBJ1-5 and V is TRBV4-1; 11 bases match TRBD1. The V gene end was trimmed by 4 bases and the J gene end by 6 bases; junction bases not matched to a gene: 5. CDR1 MGHRA and CDR2 YSYEKL come from the germline V gene. The CDR3 is 15 amino acids. CDR3 nucleotide sequence: TGCGCCAGCAGCCGAGGACAGGGGGCTTTTCAGCCCCAGCATTTT. Amino acids: CASSRGQGAFQPQHF.

This chain connects TRBV28 to TRBJ1-2; a possible D gene is TRBD1 (6 bases). The V gene lost 7 bases and the J gene lost 2 bases, with 14 bases spanning the gap. There are 14 residues in the CDR3. CDR1 and CDR2 (germline): MDHEN, SYDVKM. CDR3 sequence: CASTRRGRNYGYTF. The CDR3 DNA follows: TGTGCCAGCACCCGCAGGGGCAGAAACTATGGCTACACCTTC.

The chain has TRBV6-5 and TRBJ1-2; 9 nucleotides agree with TRBD1. Germline CDR1 and CDR2: MNHEY and SVGAGI. Trimming cost V 5 bases and J 4 bases; bases outside gene matches: 8. The CDR3 runs to 15 residues. CDR3 bases: TGTGCCAGCAGTCCGGGACAGGGACCTACCTATGGCTACACCTTC. Residues: CASSPGQGPTYGYTF.

The chain recombines TRBV7-6 with TRBJ2-1; 9 bases line up with TRBD2. Germline assignment: CDR1 SGHVS and CDR2 FNYEAQ. Losses at the gene ends were 1 base for V and 9 bases for J; bases not matched to a gene: 10. The CDR3 sequence is 16 residues long. The CDR3 nucleotides read TGTGCCAGCAGCTTAGATAGTGTTAGCGGGGGCTTTGAGCAGTTCTTC. Its protein product is CASSLDSVSGGFEQFF.

J is TRBJ1-5 and V is TRBV5-1; 11 nucleotides align to TRBD1. This CDR3 region has 15 residues. V was pared by 3 bases and J by 4 bases, with 3 bases of the junction left unmatched. CDR1 and CDR2 (germline): SGHRS, YFSETQ. The CDR3 bases are TGCGCCAGCAGCTACGGGACAGGGGGAAATCAGCCCCAGCATTTT. This sequence encodes CASSYGTGGNQPQHF.

The chain links TRBV15 to TRBJ2-7; a possible D gene is TRBD1 (6 bases). The CDR3 is 16 amino acids. V was cut by 0 bases and J by 5 bases, with 17 bases left in between. CDR1 and CDR2 from the germline V gene are LNHNV and YYDKDF (reference sequence). This CDR3 reads CATSRDNQQGVDEQYF. The CDR3 bases are TGTGCCACCAGCAGAGATAATCAACAGGGAGTTGACGAGCAGTACTTC. Full variable domain (outside the CDR3, taken from reference TRBV15 and TRBJ2-7): DAMVIQNPRYQVTQFGKPVTLSCSQTLNHNVMYWYQQKSSQAPKLLFHYYDKDFNNEADTPDNFQSRRPNTSFCFLDIRSPGLGDTAMYLCATSRDNQQGVDEQYFGPGTRLTVT.

The gene calls are TRBV7-7 and TRBJ2-5; 7 bases fit TRBD1. Trimming at V came to 3 bases and at J to 1 base, leaving 2 bases not matched to a gene. CDR3 length: 14 amino acids. Germline lookup yields CDR1 SSHAT and CDR2 FNYEAQ (reference sequence). CDR3 sequence reads: CASSFRDSQETQYF. The CDR3 nucleotides are TGTGCCAGCAGCTTCCGGGACAGCCAAGAGACCCAGTACTTC.

Only one count was recorded for this clone. V usage is TRBV9 and J usage is TRBJ1-5; D possibly corresponds to TRBD1 (5 bases). The CDR3 extends over 14 amino acids. Trimming left V 3 bases short and J 9 bases short, with 16 bases between. Germline assignment: CDR1 SGDLS and CDR2 YYNGEE. DNA of the CDR3: TGTGCCAGCAGCGCCCCCAGGGAACAAGCGCCCCAGCATTTT. As protein: CASSAPREQAPQHF.

V and J are TRBV7-9 and TRBJ2-3, with 7 bases aligning to TRBD2. Losses at the gene ends were 3 bases for V and 1 base for J; bases not matched to a gene: 1. Germline V gene sequence: CDR1 SEHNR, CDR2 FQNEAQ (reference sequence). The CDR3 totals 14 residues. The CDR3 is CASSLAGGTDTQYF. For the CDR3, the DNA is TGTGCCAGCAGCTTGGCGGGGGGCACAGATACGCAGTATTTT.

The V gene is TRBV28, the J gene TRBJ1-2; tentatively, D is TRBD1 (5 bases). The CDR3 is 12 residues long. V lost 6 bases, J lost 0 bases, and 5 bases lay in between. Germline loops: CDR1 MDHEN, CDR2 SYDVKM. The CDR3 DNA is TGTGCCAGCAGGACAGCTAACTATGGCTACACCTTC. Translating gives CASRTANYGYTF.

This rearrangement joins TRBV15 to TRBJ2-6, with 7 bases aligning to TRBD1. The germline V gene has CDR1 LNHNV and CDR2 YYDKDF (reference sequence). The CDR3 spans 17 residues. The junction had 3 bases not matched to a gene; V was cut back by 1 base and J by 0 bases. The CDR3 DNA sequence: TGTGCCACCAGCAGAGGGACAGGTGTCTCTGGGGCCAACGTCCTGACTTTC. The encoded protein is CATSRGTGVSGANVLTF.

The chain employs TRBV4-2 and TRBJ2-2; no clear D. Trimming shortened V by 0 bases and J by 4 bases, and 15 bases separated the two germline ends. Germline V gives CDR1 LGHNA, CDR2 YNFKEQ. This CDR3 has 17 amino acids. This chain's CDR3 is CASSQDRKADFTGELFF. CDR3 nucleotide sequence: TGTGCCAGCAGCCAAGATAGGAAGGCCGACTTCACCGGGGAGCTGTTTTTT.

The genes are TRBV6-5 and TRBJ2-2; tentatively, D is TRBD1 (6 bases). This CDR3 contains 13 residues. Germline CDR1 is MNHEY and CDR2 is SVGAGI. Trimming pared 2 bases from V and 6 bases from J, leaving 7 bases between. CDR3: CASSYKGAGELFF. The CDR3 DNA reads as TGTGCCAGCAGTTACAAGGGGGCCGGGGAGCTGTTTTTT.

The chain couples TRBV5-1 to TRBJ2-7, with D unresolved. Germline V gives CDR1 SGHRS, CDR2 YFSETQ. The CDR3 spans 16 residues. V dropped 0 bases and J dropped 0 bases, with 13 bases sitting between them. CDR3 protein: CASSLDSLQSSYEQYF. The CDR3 bases are TGCGCCAGCAGCTTGGACAGCCTCCAGAGCTCCTACGAGCAGTACTTC.

The CDR3 is CSAGWGDSNSPLHF. CDR3 DNA sequence: TGCAGCGCCGGCTGGGGGGATAGTAATTCACCCCTCCACTTT. V is TRBV29-1 and J is TRBJ1-6, with D maybe TRBD1 (5 bases). Germline V gives CDR1 SQVTM, CDR2 ANQGSEA. V lost 7 bases and J lost 6, with 16 bases in between. CDR3 length: 14 residues.

The CDR3 loop reads CASGSGGAYLETQYF. As DNA, the CDR3 is TGTGCTAGTGGTAGCGGGGGAGCCTACCTTGAGACCCAGTACTTC. The V call is TRBV12-5, the J call TRBJ2-5; TRBD2 aligns across 8 bases. V lost 5 bases, J lost 5 bases, and 10 bases stayed unmatched. Germline CDR1 is LGHNT and CDR2 is FRNRAP. The CDR3 totals 15 residues.

This clone has more than one count but fewer than ten. The same CDR3 can be traced to other DNA sequences in this sample. The chain recombines TRBV29-1 with TRBJ2-1; D may be TRBD2 (6 bases). Germline V gene data show CDR1 as SQVTM and CDR2 as ANQGSEA. CDR3 length: 15 residues. Trimming pared 7 bases from V and 8 bases from J, leaving 24 bases between. This CDR3 reads CSAPVRRGPGDEQFF. The DNA of the CDR3 is TGCAGCGCCCCAGTACGGCGGGGTCCGGGCGATGAGCAGTTCTTC.

This clone was counted only a few times. This rearrangement joins TRBV4-2 to TRBJ1-3; 9 nucleotides agree with TRBD1. The V gene end was trimmed by 4 bases and the J gene end by 8 bases; junction bases not matched to a gene: 9. This CDR3 is 15 amino acids long. Looked up from germline, CDR1 is LGHNA and CDR2 is YNFKEQ. The CDR3 DNA follows: TGTGCCAGCAGCCCGGGACAGGGTGGGTCAGACACCATATATTTT. This gives the protein CASSPGQGGSDTIYF.

The chain employs TRBV7-9 and TRBJ2-7; the D gene is possibly TRBD1 (6 bases). The CDR3 length is 15 residues. In germline, CDR1 is SEHNR, CDR2 FQNEAQ (reference sequence). The germline V and J ends were trimmed by 0 bases and 0 bases, with 9 bases remaining between them. CDR3 residues: CASSLARGSSYEQYF. The CDR3 DNA reads TGTGCCAGCAGCTTAGCGAGGGGGAGCTCCTACGAGCAGTACTTC.